Given below is one T cell receptor (beta chain) in context. Antigen unknown. Germline CDR1 reads SEHNR; CDR2 reads FQNEAQ (reference sequence). The V gene end was trimmed by 1 base and the J gene end by 5 bases; junction bases not matched to a gene: 2. This CDR3 has 14 residues. Random hexamers were used to reverse transcribe the RNA input (about 0.45 to 1 ug). Amplification of TCR beta CDR3 across 54 Vbeta and 13 Jbeta was performed with immunoSEQ multiplex PCR. MiXCR, applied by TCRdb to the immunoSEQ multiplex PCR reads, yields one record per CDR3 protein. Of about 50,000 distinct CDR3 sequences detected, around 93% appear once; the ten largest clones hold around 0.49%. These data belong to a study of CD8 T cells in Susac syndrome. General observations from the study: The study's TCR sequencing and HLA analysis covered a relatively small number of individuals, and the study acknowledged this.

This TCR derives from a human donor with multiple sclerosis. The material sequenced was CD8+ T cells from PBMCs. The chain links TRBV7-9 to TRBJ2-1, with 7 bases identical to TRBD2. For the CDR3, the DNA is TGTGCCAGCAGCTTAGTGGCGGGGGACAATGAGCAGTTCTTC. Translating gives CASSLVAGDNEQFF.